Below are 14 T cell receptor beta chains sequenced from a single sample in a study of Ad26.COV2.S vaccination and SARS-CoV-2 variants. Specified treatment: 19 received Ad26.COV2.S at low or high dose, single or two shots; five or six received placebo; per-sample allocation not given. It was on day 63 after the first vaccine or placebo injection that samples were taken. Using immunoSEQ multiplex PCR, the repertoire was profiled, and TCRdb retains in-frame clones only, with some absent. Of around 380,000 clones in the sample, roughly nine tenths were seen once. The material was peripheral blood, obtained in a trial of Ad26.COV2.S vaccine versus placebo. All receptors come from a person between 18 and 59 years old who received the Ad26.COV2.S COVID-19 vaccine or a placebo.

The rearrangement links TRBV4-2 to TRBJ2-7; weak D call: TRBD1 (5 bases). With 4 bases removed from V and 1 base from J, the gap between germline ends came to 17 bases. Germline V gene data show CDR1 as LGHNA and CDR2 as YNFKEQ. The CDR3 sequence is 16 residues long. CDR3 nucleotides: TGTGCCAGCAGCCCCAGGGCAGGCAGGAGTTCCTACGAGCAGTACTTC. It specifies CASSPRAGRSSYEQYF.

V usage is TRBV29-1 and J usage is TRBJ2-7; 10 bases fit TRBD1. V lost 5 bases, J lost 3 bases, and 7 bases stayed unmatched. The CDR3 is 14 residues long. Germline lookup yields CDR1 SQVTM and CDR2 ANQGSEA. CDR3 in DNA: TGCAGCGTTCGTTCCGGACAGGGGGACTACGAGCAGTACTTC. Its translation: CSVRSGQGDYEQYF.

This chain joins TRBV5-1 and TRBJ2-3; possibly TRBD2 for D (5 bases). This CDR3 has 14 amino acids. Deletions cut 5 bases from V and 2 bases from J, with 12 bases between. From germline, CDR1 is SGHRS and CDR2 YFSETQ. Written as DNA, the CDR3 is TGCGCCAGCAGGAGGGCCAGGACCACAGATACGCAGTATTTT. It specifies CASRRARTTDTQYF.

This clone came up once. The chain links TRBV4-1 to TRBJ2-7; no definite D call. This CDR3 is built from 15 residues. V lost 0 bases, J lost 2 bases, and 11 bases lay in between. CDR1 MGHRA and CDR2 YSYEKL come from the germline V gene. The DNA for the CDR3 is TGCGCCAGCAGCCAAGAAGACCGGAGTACCTACGAGCAGTACTTC. This encodes CASSQEDRSTYEQYF.

The CDR3 is CASTLGTGKTPQHF. The DNA of the CDR3 is TGTGCCAGCACCCTTGGGACGGGAAAAACACCCCAGCATTTT. The chain combines TRBV6-5 with TRBJ1-5; the D gene is possibly TRBD1 (5 bases). The germline V and J ends were trimmed by 7 bases and 10 bases, with 20 bases remaining between them. Germline V gene lookup returns CDR1 MNHEY and CDR2 SVGAGI. CDR3 size: 14 residues.

The genes are TRBV5-1 and TRBJ2-5, with a tentative D call TRBD2 (6 bases). In germline, CDR1 is SGHRS, CDR2 YFSETQ. V lost 1 base and J lost 9, with 25 bases in between. There are 17 residues in the CDR3. The CDR3 protein is CASSLYTGGPLSAAQYF. In DNA, the CDR3 is TGCGCCAGCAGCTTGTACACCGGGGGACCCCTCAGTGCGGCCCAGTACTTC.

This rearrangement joins TRBV4-1 to TRBJ2-1; no firm D call. The CDR3 consists of 17 residues. In germline, CDR1 is MGHRA, CDR2 YSYEKL. Trimming shortened V by 1 base and J by 0 bases, and 13 bases separated the two germline ends. The CDR3 is CASSQVLGQSSYNEQFF. The CDR3 coding sequence is TGCGCCAGCAGCCAAGTCCTCGGGCAGAGCTCCTACAATGAGCAGTTCTTC.

This chain uses TRBV5-4 with TRBJ1-1; tentatively, D is TRBD1 (5 bases). The CDR3 spans 14 residues. CDR1 and CDR2 from the germline V gene are SGHNT and YYREEE (reference sequence). V shed 7 bases and J shed 1 base, with 14 bases lying between them. The DNA for the CDR3 is TGTGCCAGCCAGGGACTCCAAACGAACACTGAAGCTTTCTTT. This codes for CASQGLQTNTEAFF.

The V and J genes are TRBV27 and TRBJ2-3; 8 bases align to TRBD1. Trimming cost V 3 bases and J 5 bases; bases outside gene matches: 4. Germline V lookup: CDR1 MNHEY, CDR2 SMNVEV (reference sequence). The CDR3 is made up of 14 amino acids. CDR3: CASSFADRVDTQYF. CDR3 DNA: TGTGCCAGCAGTTTCGCGGACAGGGTAGATACGCAGTATTTT.

The chain is built from TRBV5-6 and TRBJ1-2, with D perhaps matching TRBD1 (6 bases). V was trimmed by 5 bases and J by 8 bases, leaving 16 bases between them. Germline lookup yields CDR1 SGHDT and CDR2 YYEEEE. CDR3 length: 13 residues. CDR3: CASRFVQGTGYTF. The CDR3 DNA reads as TGTGCCAGCAGATTCGTACAGGGTACGGGCTACACCTTC.

The chain has TRBV12-3 or TRBV12-4 and TRBJ2-7; D gene ambiguous. V lost 3 bases and J lost 5, with 11 bases in between. This CDR3 spans 13 amino acids. The CDR3 loop is CASSFSGINEQYF. The CDR3 DNA follows: TGTGCCAGCAGTTTTAGTGGAATCAACGAGCAGTACTTC.

This clone was recorded once. J is TRBJ2-5 and V is TRBV5-1; the match to TRBD2 covers 16 bases. The CDR3 is made up of 19 amino acids. CDR1 is SGHRS, CDR2 YFSETQ, per germline. V lost 3 bases and J lost 4; bases outside the gene matches: 12. CDR3 coding DNA: TGCGCCAGCAGCTACTCCGGGACTAGCGGGGGGGCCCCTCGAGAGACCCAGTACTTC. This translates into CASSYSGTSGGAPRETQYF.

The chain links TRBV7-8 to TRBJ2-7; 10 nucleotides agree with TRBD1. Trimming took 6 bases from V and 2 from J; bases not matched to a gene: 19. Germline V gives CDR1 SGHVS, CDR2 FQNEAQ. This CDR3 spans 19 amino acids. CDR3 region: CASRPTPKRGTGVPYEQYF. The CDR3 DNA reads as TGTGCCAGCAGGCCAACCCCGAAAAGAGGGACAGGGGTCCCCTACGAGCAGTACTTC.

The chain links TRBV29-1 to TRBJ2-1, with TRBD1 matching 8 bases. Trimming removed 2 bases from V and 4 bases from J; junction bases left unmatched: 4. Germline V CDR1 and CDR2: SQVTM, ANQGSEA. This CDR3 is 14 amino acids long. In DNA form, the CDR3 reads TGCAGCGTTGAACTGGACAGGGATTACAATGAGCAGTTCTTC. Its protein is CSVELDRDYNEQFF.